This entry concerns a single T cell receptor beta chain. What it recognizes is unknown. Treatment in this sample: roughly 20 received Ad26.COV2.S at low or high dose, single or two shots; about 5 received placebo; per-sample allocation not given. Vaccine and placebo recipients were sampled on day 63 after the first injection. This sample was included in a study of Ad26.COV2.S vaccination and SARS-CoV-2 variants. Across the study: Participant was drawn from the COV1001 Ad26.COV2.S trial arm. Broader study findings: Vaccine recipients and placebo recipients showed similar non-spike TCR breadth. Substantial breadth was reportedly displayed by spike-specific CD8+ and CD4+ T cell responses after vaccination.

Germline V CDR1 and CDR2: SGHNT, YENEEA. Trimming removed 1 base at V and 2 bases at J, with 13 bases between. This CDR3 is built from 16 residues. Sequencing used immunoSEQ multiplex PCR; TCRdb keeps in-frame clones, though not all of them. The top ten clones hold approximately 2.5% of a sample with around 450,000 clones, 89% of them seen once. The genes are TRBV11-3 and TRBJ2-3; possibly TRBD2 for D (5 bases). The sequence was obtained from a person between 18 and 65 years old who received the Ad26.COV2.S COVID-19 vaccine or a placebo. The specimen comprised peripheral blood, sampled in a trial of Ad26.COV2.S vaccine versus placebo. The DNA of the CDR3 is TGTGCCAGCAGCTTAGGACGCCGGGATGACACAGATACGCAGTATTTT. Residues: CASSLGRRDDTDTQYF. Drawing the rest from reference TRBV11-3 and TRBJ2-3, the complete variable domain is EAGVVQSPRYKIIEKKQPVAFWCNPISGHNTLYWYLQNLGQGPELLIRYENEEAVDDSQLPKDRFSAERLKGVDSTLKIQPAELGDSAVYLCASSLGRRDDTDTQYFGPGTRLTVL.